This entry lists 10 T cell receptor beta chains sequenced from one sample in a study of control samples from healthy donors and cancer patients (dated by TCRdb to 2020 to 2022). Library preparation was by the immunoSEQ multiplex PCR assay. TCRdb stores this immuneACCESS table with in-frame sequences only. Part of the clones is absent; in the studies checked, under half of the shortfall reflects unresolved V genes, and no reason is known for the rest. The sample table shows about 170,000 clones, and about 94% are seen once. The biggest ten clones account for approximately 4% of the sample. The sample was blood. The receptors originated from a woman in her fifties or sixties in good health.

This clone was found once. The chain employs TRBV4-3 and TRBJ1-2; a weak D match, TRBD1 (6 bases). Trimming took off 0 bases at V and 9 bases at J, with 14 bases between the two ends. The CDR3 is made up of 14 amino acids. The germline CDR1 and CDR2 sequences are LGHNA and YSLEER. The CDR3 nucleotides are TGCGCCAGCAGCCAAGAACGCTGGGGGCCCAGCTACACCTTC. Protein: CASSQERWGPSYTF.

The chain has TRBV6-5 and TRBJ1-1; TRBD1 is a possible D gene (6 bases). Looked up from germline, CDR1 is MNHEY and CDR2 is SVGAGI. V was cut by 7 bases and J by 8 bases, with 17 bases left in between. This CDR3 has 13 residues. In DNA, the CDR3 is TGTGCCAGCACTCCCTGGGGGGCGACGGAAGCTTTCTTT. The encoded protein is CASTPWGATEAFF.

V usage is TRBV10-3 and J usage is TRBJ1-1, with 9 bases identical to TRBD1. With 7 bases clipped from V and 5 bases from J, the junction kept 8 bases outside the gene matches. Per the germline V gene, CDR1 is ENHRY and CDR2 is SYGVKD. The CDR3 loop spans 14 amino acids. The CDR3 DNA sequence: TGTGCCATCACCCCGACAGGGGGAGAGACTGAAGCTTTCTTT. Protein: CAITPTGGETEAFF.

This rearrangement joins TRBV5-6 to TRBJ1-2; D is uncertain. The CDR3 extends over 15 amino acids. V was shortened by 0 bases and J by 4 bases, with 13 bases between the two germline ends. Per germline, CDR1 SGHDT and CDR2 YYEEEE. Written as DNA, the CDR3 is TGTGCCAGCAGCTTGGTGGCGGGGTCTTTCTATGGCTACACCTTC. It codes for CASSLVAGSFYGYTF.

The chain carries TRBV6-2 or TRBV6-3 and TRBJ2-5; 12 bases are shared with TRBD2. J lost 0 bases, V lost 4 bases, and 0 bases had no gene match. The CDR3 has 15 amino acids. From germline, CDR1 is MNHEY and CDR2 SVGEGT. CDR3 sequence (DNA): TGTGCCAGCAGTTGGACTAGCGGGGACCAAGAGACCCAGTACTTC. This encodes CASSWTSGDQETQYF.

The chain is built from TRBV6-2 or TRBV6-3 and TRBJ1-2; D call uncertain. The germline V gene has CDR1 MNHEY and CDR2 SVGEGT. Trimming took off 2 bases at V and 8 bases at J, with 15 bases between the two ends. This CDR3 spans 14 amino acids. CDR3 sequence: CASSYHDWRHGYTF. CDR3 sequence (DNA): TGTGCCAGCAGTTACCATGACTGGCGACACGGCTACACCTTC.

This rearrangement joins TRBV15 to TRBJ1-5; D gene uncertain. CDR1 LNHNV and CDR2 YYDKDF come from the germline V gene (reference sequence). The CDR3 is 15 residues long. Trimming shortened V by 1 base and J by 0 bases, and 7 bases separated the two germline ends. DNA of the CDR3: TGTGCCACCAGCAGAGTCCGATATAGCAATCAGCCCCAGCATTTT. Its translation: CATSRVRYSNQPQHF.

This clone was recorded a few times. This chain joins TRBV4-3 and TRBJ1-6, with no clear D. The germline CDR1 and CDR2 sequences are LGHNA and YSLEER. This CDR3 contains 14 residues. Between the trimmed V and J ends, which lost 1 base and 7 bases, there was a span of 8 bases. The CDR3 loop reads CASSQVNQNSPLHF. The DNA for the CDR3 is TGCGCCAGCAGCCAAGTTAACCAGAATTCACCCCTCCACTTT.

V gene TRBV7-9 combines with J gene TRBJ1-1, with D unclear. The CDR3 totals 12 residues. Trimming pared 1 base from V and 3 bases from J, leaving 3 bases between. Germline loops: CDR1 SEHNR, CDR2 FQNEAQ (reference sequence). CDR3 loop: CASSLEDTEAFF. The CDR3 coding sequence is TGTGCCAGCAGCTTAGAGGACACTGAAGCTTTCTTT.

The chain employs TRBV10-3 and TRBJ1-4, with TRBD1 matching 10 bases. Losses at the gene ends were 0 bases for V and 10 bases for J; bases not matched to a gene: 8. The CDR3 length is 16 residues. CDR1 is ENHRY and CDR2 is SYGVKD in the germline V gene. The CDR3 nucleotides read TGTGCCATCAGTGAGTCTAAGGGACAGGGGAGAGGAAAACTGTTTTTT. Protein sequence: CAISESKGQGRGKLFF.